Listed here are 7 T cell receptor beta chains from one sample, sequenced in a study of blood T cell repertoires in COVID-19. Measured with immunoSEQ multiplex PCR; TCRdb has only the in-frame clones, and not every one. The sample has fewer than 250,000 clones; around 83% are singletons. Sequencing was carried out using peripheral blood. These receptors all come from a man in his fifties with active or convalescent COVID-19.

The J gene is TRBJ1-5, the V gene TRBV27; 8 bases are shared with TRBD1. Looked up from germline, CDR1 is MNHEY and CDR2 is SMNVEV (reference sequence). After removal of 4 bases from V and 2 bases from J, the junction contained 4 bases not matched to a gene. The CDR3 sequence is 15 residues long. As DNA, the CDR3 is TGTGCCAGCAGTTCGGGACAGGTAGGCAATCAGCCCCAGCATTTT. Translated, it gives CASSSGQVGNQPQHF.

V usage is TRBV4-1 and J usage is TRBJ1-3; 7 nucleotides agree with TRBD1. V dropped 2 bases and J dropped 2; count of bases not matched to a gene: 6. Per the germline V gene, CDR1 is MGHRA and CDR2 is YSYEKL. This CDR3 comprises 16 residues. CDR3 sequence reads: CASSQPTGDAGNTIYF. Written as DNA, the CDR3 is TGCGCCAGCAGCCAACCTACAGGGGATGCTGGAAACACCATATATTTT.

For the CDR3, the DNA is TGTGCCAGCAGCCAACACCAGACAGGGAATCAGCCCCAGCATTTT. Translation: CASSQHQTGNQPQHF. The chain combines TRBV6-6 with TRBJ1-5, with 7 bases that match TRBD1. The length of the CDR3 is 15 residues. The V and J ends lost 6 bases and 4 bases, in that order; junction bases with no gene match: 9. In germline, CDR1 is MNHNY, CDR2 SVGAGI (reference sequence).

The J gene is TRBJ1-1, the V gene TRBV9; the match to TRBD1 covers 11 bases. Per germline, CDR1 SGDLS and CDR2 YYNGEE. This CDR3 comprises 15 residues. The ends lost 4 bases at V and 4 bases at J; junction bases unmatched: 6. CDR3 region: CASSLNGQGATEAFF. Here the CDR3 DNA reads TGTGCCAGCAGCCTAAATGGACAGGGGGCCACTGAAGCTTTCTTT. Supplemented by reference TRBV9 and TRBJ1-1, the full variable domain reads DSGVTQTPKHLITATGQRVTLRCSPRSGDLSVYWYQQSLDQGLQFLIQYYNGEERAKGNILERFSAQQFPDLHSELNLSSLELGDSALYFCASSLNGQGATEAFFGQGTRLTVV.

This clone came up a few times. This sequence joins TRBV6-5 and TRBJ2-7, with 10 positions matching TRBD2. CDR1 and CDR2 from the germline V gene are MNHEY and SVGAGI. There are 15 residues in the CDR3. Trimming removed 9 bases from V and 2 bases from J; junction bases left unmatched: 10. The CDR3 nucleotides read TGTGCCAGTACCGATTTAAGCGGGAGGGCCTACGAGCAGTACTTC. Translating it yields CASTDLSGRAYEQYF.

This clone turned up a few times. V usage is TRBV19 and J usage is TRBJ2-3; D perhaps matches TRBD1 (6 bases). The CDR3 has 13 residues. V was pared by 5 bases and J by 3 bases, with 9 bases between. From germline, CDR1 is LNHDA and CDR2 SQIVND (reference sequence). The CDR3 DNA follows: TGTGCCAGTAGTGAGGGGGTGACAGATACGCAGTATTTT. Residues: CASSEGVTDTQYF. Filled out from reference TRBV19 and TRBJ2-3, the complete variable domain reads DGGITQSPKYLFRKEGQNVTLSCEQNLNHDAMYWYRQDPGQGLRLIYYSQIVNDFQKGDIAEGYSVSREKKESFPLTVTSAQKNPTAFYLCASSEGVTDTQYFGPGTRLTVL.

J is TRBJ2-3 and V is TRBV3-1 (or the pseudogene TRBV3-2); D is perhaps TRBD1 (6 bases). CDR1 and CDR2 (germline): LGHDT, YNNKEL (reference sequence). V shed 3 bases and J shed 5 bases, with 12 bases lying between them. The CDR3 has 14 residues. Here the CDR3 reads CASSHSGQQDTQYF. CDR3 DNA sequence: TGTGCCAGCAGCCACTCCGGACAGCAAGATACGCAGTATTTT.